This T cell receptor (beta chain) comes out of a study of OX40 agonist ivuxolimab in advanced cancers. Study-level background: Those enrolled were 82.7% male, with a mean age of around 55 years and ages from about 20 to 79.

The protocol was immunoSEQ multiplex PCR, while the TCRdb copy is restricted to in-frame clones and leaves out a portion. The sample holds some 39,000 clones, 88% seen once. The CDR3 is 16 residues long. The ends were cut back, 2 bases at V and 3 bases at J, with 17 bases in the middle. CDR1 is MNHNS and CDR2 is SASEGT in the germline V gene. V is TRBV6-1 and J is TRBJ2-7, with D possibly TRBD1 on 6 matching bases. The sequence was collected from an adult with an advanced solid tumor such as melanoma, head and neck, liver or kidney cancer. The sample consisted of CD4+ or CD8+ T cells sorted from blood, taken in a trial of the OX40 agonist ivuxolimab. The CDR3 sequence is CASSEFGQPAGYEQYF. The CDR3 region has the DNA TGTGCCAGCAGTGAATTTGGACAGCCTGCAGGCTACGAGCAGTACTTC.